The 7 T cell receptor beta chains reported below all come from one sample, sequenced in a study of beta chain features in type 1 diabetes. The whole isolated RNA underwent reverse transcription, so sequencing captured expressed TCRB transcripts. TCRdb's copy holds only in-frame clones and misses some; the assay was immunoSEQ multiplex PCR. This table holds 150,000 to 190,000 clones, 7.5% to 10% found once. Sequencing used central memory CD4+ T cells from blood. These receptors all come from a man aged 18 to 29 in good health.

The chain employs TRBV7-2 and TRBJ1-3; D perhaps matches TRBD1 (6 bases). V lost 6 bases to trimming and J lost 2 bases, with 14 bases between them. Germline-derived CDR1 and CDR2 are SGHTA and FQGNSA. This CDR3 has 15 residues. CDR3 loop: CASSHTTGTGNTIYF. CDR3 DNA sequence: TGTGCCAGCAGTCACACTACAGGGACTGGAAACACCATATATTTT. Looking up the rest from reference TRBV7-2 and TRBJ1-3 gives the full variable domain: GAGVSQSPSNKVTEKGKDVELRCDPISGHTALYWYRQSLGQGLEFLIYFQGNSAPDKSGLPSDRFSAERTGGSVSTLTIQRTQQEDSAVYLCASSHTTGTGNTIYFGEGSWLTVV.

The chain links TRBV19 to TRBJ1-1; TRBD1 might be the D (6 bases). Germline V gives CDR1 LNHDA, CDR2 SQIVND (reference sequence). The CDR3 is 14 amino acids. With 2 bases removed from V and 0 bases from J, the gap between germline ends came to 7 bases. CDR3 region: CASSIRTVNTEAFF. CDR3 bases: TGTGCCAGTAGTATAAGGACAGTGAACACTGAAGCTTTCTTT.

The J gene is TRBJ2-1, the V gene TRBV7-3, with D possibly being TRBD1 (6 bases). CDR1 is SGHTA and CDR2 is FQGTGA in the germline V gene. CDR3 size: 14 residues. V was shortened by 3 bases and J by 9 bases, with 15 bases between the two germline ends. CDR3 sequence reads: CASSFEQGSGEQFF. In DNA form, the CDR3 reads TGTGCCAGCAGCTTCGAACAGGGATCAGGTGAGCAGTTCTTC.

Here the CDR3 DNA reads TGTGCCAGCAGTGCCAATGGACAGGGTGAGCAGTTCTTC. This codes for CASSANGQGEQFF. The V and J genes are TRBV6-4 and TRBJ2-1, with 8 bases identical to TRBD1. Looked up from germline, CDR1 is MRHNA and CDR2 is SNTAGT. The CDR3 is made up of 13 amino acids. The ends lost 4 bases at V and 9 bases at J; junction bases unmatched: 5.

This clone appeared a few times. This chain joins TRBV6-6 and TRBJ2-1; perhaps TRBD2 as D (5 bases). Germline V lookup: CDR1 MNHNY, CDR2 SVGAGI (reference sequence). Trimming cost V 4 bases and J 4 bases, with 11 bases left between them. The CDR3 runs 14 residues. The CDR3 coding sequence is TGTGCCAGCAGTTGGGGAGAAGGGTACAATGAGCAGTTCTTC. It encodes CASSWGEGYNEQFF.

The chain recombines TRBV11-1 with TRBJ1-1; a possible D gene is TRBD1 (6 bases). CDR1 and CDR2 from the germline V gene are SGHAT and FQDESV (reference sequence). V was clipped by 3 bases and J by 4 bases, with 18 bases between them. The CDR3 length is 16 residues. The CDR3 DNA reads as TGTGCCAGCAGCTTCCTACCCACAGGGCCCGGCACTGAAGCTTTCTTT. Translating gives CASSFLPTGPGTEAFF. Full variable domain (rest looked up from reference TRBV11-1 and TRBJ1-1): EAEVAQSPRYKITEKSQAVAFWCDPISGHATLYWYRQILGQGPELLVQFQDESVVDDSQLPKDRFSAERLKGVDSTLKIQPAELGDSAMYLCASSFLPTGPGTEAFFGQGTRLTVV.

This clone was counted a few times. This sequence joins TRBV28 and TRBJ1-2; D gene ambiguous. The CDR3 is 13 residues long. Germline V lookup: CDR1 MDHEN, CDR2 SYDVKM. V lost 6 bases to trimming and J lost 2 bases, with 10 bases between them. For the CDR3, the DNA is TGTGCCAGCAGCCCCGAGGGAAACTATGGCTACACCTTC. As protein: CASSPEGNYGYTF.